This TCR beta chain came from a study of siplizumab effects on memory and regulatory T cells. Study findings and constraints: With siplizumab, cumulative frequency of CD4+ memory-derived alloreactive sequences dropped significantly. Just a small share of alloreactive clones was traced back to unstimulated subsets. Confirmation was lacking for the suppressive function of proliferating Tregs derived from siplizumab cultures. With siplizumab, Treg-derived clones averaged about 69% of mappable alloreactive CD4+ clones, versus less than 35% in controls.

Germline CDR1 reads LNHNV; CDR2 reads YYDKDF (reference sequence). V shed 3 bases and J shed 6 bases, with 12 bases lying between them. The CDR3 has 14 residues. Sequencing was performed with immunoSEQ multiplex PCR; in TCRdb, only in-frame clones are kept and a portion is missing. The sample lists 120,000 or so clones, roughly 92% seen once, with approximately 1.3% in the top ten. With regard to this clone: As yet, its antigen is unknown.

Specimen: CD4+ T cells sorted from blood. The receptor was isolated from a human donor in good health. The genes are TRBV15 and TRBJ2-1; no reliable D call. The CDR3 here is CATSSLWWSNEQFF. For the CDR3, the DNA is TGTGCCACCAGCAGTCTTTGGTGGTCCAATGAGCAGTTCTTC.